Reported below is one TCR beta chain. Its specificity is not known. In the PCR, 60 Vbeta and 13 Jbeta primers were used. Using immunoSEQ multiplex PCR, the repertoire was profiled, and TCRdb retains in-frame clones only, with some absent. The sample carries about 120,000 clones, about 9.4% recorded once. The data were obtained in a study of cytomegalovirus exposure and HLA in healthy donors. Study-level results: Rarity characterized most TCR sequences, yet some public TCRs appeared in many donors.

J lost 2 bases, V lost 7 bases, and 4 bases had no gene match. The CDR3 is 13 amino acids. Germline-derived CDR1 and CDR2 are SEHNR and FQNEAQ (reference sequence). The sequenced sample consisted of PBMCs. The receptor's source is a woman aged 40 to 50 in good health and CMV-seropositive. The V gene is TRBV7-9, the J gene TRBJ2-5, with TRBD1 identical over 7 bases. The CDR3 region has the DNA TGTGCCAGCACCCGGGACAGTCAAGAGACCCAGTACTTC. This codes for CASTRDSQETQYF. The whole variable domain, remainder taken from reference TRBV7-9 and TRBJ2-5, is DTGVSQNPRHKITKRGQNVTFRCDPISEHNRLYWYRQTLGQGPEFLTYFQNEAQLEKSRLLSDRFSAERPKGSFSTLEIQRTEQGDSAMYLCASTRDSQETQYFGPGTRLLVL.